The 30 T cell receptor beta chains below were found in one sample sequenced in a study of T cell changes during pregnancy in multiple sclerosis. Sequencing used immunoSEQ multiplex PCR; TCRdb keeps in-frame clones, though not all of them. The profile shows about 64,000 clones, more than 90% of them singletons. The source was peripheral blood, collected in the second trimester of pregnancy. The source is a female donor with multiple sclerosis, enrolled in a pregnancy study.

The chain uses TRBV4-3 and TRBJ1-5; no clear D. The CDR3 is 15 amino acids. V was trimmed by 0 bases and J by 0 bases, leaving 6 bases between them. Germline loops: CDR1 LGHNA, CDR2 YSLEER. CDR3 residues: CASSQDNYSNQPQHF. CDR3 coding DNA: TGCGCCAGCAGCCAAGACAACTATAGCAATCAGCCCCAGCATTTT.

V gene TRBV4-2 combines with J gene TRBJ1-4, with D perhaps TRBD1 (5 bases). This CDR3 is built from 15 residues. Germline values: CDR1 LGHNA, CDR2 YNFKEQ. V lost 4 bases and J 2 bases, leaving 11 bases between the germline ends. CDR3 sequence: CASSPRVPTNEKLFF. The CDR3 DNA reads as TGTGCCAGCAGCCCCAGGGTGCCTACTAATGAAAAACTGTTTTTT.

The chain has TRBV7-9 and TRBJ2-6; D not resolved. Germline loops: CDR1 SEHNR, CDR2 FQNEAQ (reference sequence). The CDR3 has 13 amino acids. V was clipped by 5 bases and J by 3 bases, with 5 bases between them. The CDR3 coding sequence is TGTGCCAGCAGCCCCGTTGGGGCCAACGTCCTGACTTTC. Translation: CASSPVGANVLTF.

The rearrangement links TRBV4-2 to TRBJ2-3, with TRBD2 matching over 8 bases. V gave up 5 bases and J gave up 4 bases; unmatched junction bases: 14. The CDR3 has 17 residues. Germline CDR1 LGHNA, CDR2 YNFKEQ. The CDR3 coding sequence is TGTGCCAGCAGCGTCCACCTGCAGCGGGAGATCGCAGATACGCAGTATTTT. This encodes CASSVHLQREIADTQYF.

This clone was counted once. J is TRBJ2-5 and V is TRBV29-1, with D possibly being TRBD2 (6 bases). Looked up from germline, CDR1 is SQVTM and CDR2 is ANQGSEA. The CDR3 is 12 residues long. V was cut by 2 bases and J by 4 bases, with 8 bases left in between. CDR3 coding DNA: TGCAGCGTTGAACTCGGGGGAGAGACCCAGTACTTC. Amino acid sequence: CSVELGGETQYF.

The chain combines TRBV5-1 with TRBJ2-1; TRBD2 matches 8 bases. V lost 2 bases, J lost 7 bases, and 23 bases stayed unmatched. This CDR3 is 20 amino acids long. CDR1 and CDR2 (germline): SGHRS, YFSETQ. Written as DNA, the CDR3 is TGCGCCAGCAGCTTTTTTCACGGGAGGGTAAGCTACAATTTTGGTAATGAGCAGTTCTTC. This gives the protein CASSFFHGRVSYNFGNEQFF.

V usage is TRBV5-6 and J usage is TRBJ1-1, with a tentative D call TRBD1 (6 bases). CDR1 and CDR2 from the germline V gene are SGHDT and YYEEEE. The CDR3 has 15 amino acids. Between the trimmed V and J ends, which lost 3 bases and 1 base, there was a span of 13 bases. CDR3 protein: CASSSYRVGNTEAFF. CDR3 coding DNA: TGTGCCAGCAGCTCTTACAGGGTGGGGAACACTGAAGCTTTCTTT.

The chain uses TRBV18 and TRBJ1-3; tentatively, D is TRBD1 (6 bases). Germline lookup yields CDR1 KGHSH and CDR2 LQKENI. There are 17 residues in the CDR3. V was clipped by 1 base and J by 0 bases, with 13 bases between them. The CDR3 coding sequence is TGTGCCAGCTCACCACTTCCTGGACAGAGCTCTGGAAACACCATATATTTT. It codes for CASSPLPGQSSGNTIYF.

This clone occurred a few times. The rearrangement joins TRBV27 to TRBJ1-1; 7 bases align to TRBD1. The V and J ends lost 5 bases and 12 bases, in that order; junction bases with no gene match: 15. Germline CDR1 reads MNHEY; CDR2 reads SMNVEV (reference sequence). The CDR3 consists of 14 residues. The CDR3 here is CASSLLGGQRTTFF. The CDR3 DNA reads as TGTGCCAGCAGTCTCCTCGGGGGACAGAGGACGACTTTCTTT.

V gene TRBV28 combines with J gene TRBJ1-1; no clear D. CDR1 and CDR2 (germline): MDHEN, SYDVKM. Deletions cut 7 bases from V and 5 bases from J, with 20 bases between. The CDR3 consists of 15 residues. The CDR3 loop is CASIWGTARETEAFF. CDR3 nucleotide sequence: TGTGCCAGCATCTGGGGTACAGCGCGGGAAACTGAAGCTTTCTTT.

The J gene is TRBJ2-7, the V gene TRBV6-1; 7 bases are a match to TRBD1. The CDR3 totals 14 residues. CDR1 is MNHNS and CDR2 is SASEGT in the germline V gene. V was pared by 1 base and J by 3 bases, with 3 bases of the junction left unmatched. The CDR3 loop is CASSEGTGVYEQYF. The CDR3 DNA follows: TGTGCCAGCAGTGAAGGGACAGGTGTCTACGAGCAGTACTTC.

The chain recombines TRBV19 with TRBJ2-3; 9 bases fit TRBD1. The germline CDR1 and CDR2 sequences are LNHDA and SQIVND (reference sequence). The CDR3 runs to 18 residues. V lost 3 bases and J lost 3; bases outside the gene matches: 13. The CDR3 DNA sequence: TGTGCCAGTAGTATCTACCCGACAGGGGGGAGGCGGACAGATACGCAGTATTTT. Amino acid sequence: CASSIYPTGGRRTDTQYF.

This chain connects TRBV5-4 to TRBJ2-1, with 7 nucleotides matching TRBD2. Germline lookup yields CDR1 SGHNT and CDR2 YYREEE (reference sequence). The CDR3 consists of 16 residues. The V segment lost 3 bases and the J segment 0 bases; nucleotides outside the gene matches: 6. The CDR3 region has the DNA TGTGCCAGCAGCTCATTGGGGGGGAGCTCCTACAATGAGCAGTTCTTC. It encodes CASSSLGGSSYNEQFF.

On this clone: The junction departs from the called germline gene at one end, perhaps through a read error. The chain couples TRBV11-2 to TRBJ2-7, with 13 positions matching TRBD2. This CDR3 has 13 amino acids. Germline CDR1 and CDR2: SGHAT and FQNNGV. The CDR3: CASSLETSGRCHF. The CDR3 bases are TGTGCCAGCAGCTTAGAGACTAGCGGGAGGTGCCACTTC.

J is TRBJ2-7 and V is TRBV6-5; TRBD1 agrees at 9 bases. The V and J ends lost 5 bases and 2 bases, in that order; junction bases with no gene match: 7. The CDR3 runs to 15 residues. Germline CDR1 is MNHEY and CDR2 is SVGAGI. The CDR3 nucleotides are TGTGCCAGCAGTACAGGGGGCCTACTTACCTACGAGCAGTACTTC. Encoded protein: CASSTGGLLTYEQYF.

This chain connects TRBV28 to TRBJ2-1; the match to TRBD1 covers 7 bases. The CDR3 is made up of 14 amino acids. In germline, CDR1 is MDHEN, CDR2 SYDVKM. J gave up 6 bases and V 5 bases, and 7 bases lay outside the gene matches. CDR3 nucleotide sequence: TGTGCCAGCAGTCCCTCCGACAGGGTCAATGAGCAGTTCTTC. It specifies CASSPSDRVNEQFF.

The rearrangement joins TRBV6-5 to TRBJ2-1; 9 bases are a match to TRBD2. Germline V gene sequence: CDR1 MNHEY, CDR2 SVGAGI. V dropped 6 bases and J dropped 6; count of bases not matched to a gene: 6. The CDR3 has 14 amino acids. The CDR3 reads CASRRASGVNEQFF. The CDR3 nucleotides are TGTGCCAGCAGAAGGGCTAGCGGGGTCAATGAGCAGTTCTTC.

V gene TRBV5-1 combines with J gene TRBJ2-3, with 9 positions matching TRBD2. The CDR3 has 16 residues. The trim removed 1 base at V and 0 bases at J, leaving 3 bases unmatched. Germline V gives CDR1 SGHRS, CDR2 YFSETQ. The CDR3 nucleotides are TGCGCCAGCAGCTTGAGGGCGGGGGGGAGCACAGATACGCAGTATTTT. Residues: CASSLRAGGSTDTQYF. Variable domain in full (rest from reference TRBV5-1 and TRBJ2-3): KAGVTQTPRYLIKTRGQQVTLSCSPISGHRSVSWYQQTPGQGLQFLFEYFSETQRNKGNFPGRFSGRQFSNSRSEMNVSTLELGDSALYLCASSLRAGGSTDTQYFGPGTRLTVL.

This clone was recorded only once. The genes are TRBV12-5 and TRBJ2-5; TRBD1 agrees at 9 bases. With V trimmed by 4 bases and J by 4 bases, 1 base remained unmatched. Germline V gene lookup returns CDR1 LGHNT and CDR2 FRNRAP. The CDR3 is 13 amino acids. CDR3 in amino acids: CASGWGQGETQYF. In nucleotides, the CDR3 is TGTGCTAGTGGTTGGGGACAGGGAGAGACCCAGTACTTC.

V usage is TRBV4-2 and J usage is TRBJ1-2, with 8 positions matching TRBD1. Trimming cost V 4 bases and J 12 bases; bases outside gene matches: 16. The CDR3 runs 15 residues. Looked up from germline, CDR1 is LGHNA and CDR2 is YNFKEQ. The CDR3 is CASSPMGQAPWSHTF. The CDR3 DNA reads TGTGCCAGCAGCCCCATGGGACAGGCCCCTTGGAGCCACACCTTC.

This chain connects TRBV9 to TRBJ1-5; 7 bases match TRBD1. Germline CDR1 and CDR2: SGDLS and YYNGEE. The CDR3 covers 14 residues. The trim removed 7 bases at V and 8 bases at J, leaving 12 bases unmatched. CDR3: CASGGGAGGKPQHF. CDR3 DNA: TGTGCCAGCGGCGGTGGGGCAGGGGGGAAGCCCCAGCATTTT.

This chain uses TRBV28 with TRBJ2-1, with 7 bases that match TRBD2. This CDR3 is built from 16 residues. V lost 4 bases and J lost 5; bases outside the gene matches: 11. Germline CDR1 reads MDHEN; CDR2 reads SYDVKM. CDR3 sequence: CASSSGSGIIDNEQFF. Written as DNA, the CDR3 is TGTGCCAGCAGTTCGGGAAGCGGGATCATTGACAATGAGCAGTTCTTC.

The chain joins TRBV13 to TRBJ2-7; 16 nucleotides line up with TRBD2. The V segment lost 5 bases and the J segment 2 bases; nucleotides outside the gene matches: 9. The germline gives CDR1 PRHDT, CDR2 FYEKMQ (reference sequence). This CDR3 is 18 amino acids long. CDR3 bases: TGTGCCAGCAGCCGAGGCCCGGGACTAGCGGGAGGGGCCTACGAGCAGTACTTC. Protein product: CASSRGPGLAGGAYEQYF.

V usage is TRBV29-1 and J usage is TRBJ2-1, with TRBD2 matching 14 bases. The CDR3 contains 14 residues. V was clipped by 6 bases and J by 6 bases; unmatched bases: 4. In germline, CDR1 is SQVTM, CDR2 ANQGSEA. CDR3: CSVMGLAGVNEQFF. In DNA, the CDR3 is TGCAGCGTAATGGGACTAGCGGGAGTCAATGAGCAGTTCTTC.

V usage is TRBV19 and J usage is TRBJ1-4; the match to TRBD1 covers 10 bases. Germline V gene sequence: CDR1 LNHDA, CDR2 SQIVND (reference sequence). The CDR3 length is 14 residues. V lost 4 bases and J lost 7; bases outside the gene matches: 3. CDR3 nucleotide sequence: TGTGCCAGTAGTACAGACAGGGGGCCTGAAAAACTGTTTTTT. Translating it yields CASSTDRGPEKLFF.

This clone was counted a single time. This rearrangement joins TRBV27 to TRBJ2-3; D is unresolved. The CDR3 covers 13 residues. Deletions cut 5 bases from V and 2 bases from J, with 8 bases between. The germline gives CDR1 MNHEY, CDR2 SMNVEV (reference sequence). The DNA of the CDR3 is TGTGCCAGCAGTCAGTACGTCACAGATACGCAGTATTTT. Its protein product is CASSQYVTDTQYF.

The CDR3 nucleotides read TGCAGCGCCCGAGCGGCAGGAACCCTCGACGCCGGGGAGCTGTTTTTT. Translating it yields CSARAAGTLDAGELFF. The chain carries TRBV29-1 and TRBJ2-2, with a possible D match to TRBD2 (5 bases). The CDR3 loop spans 16 amino acids. Looked up from germline, CDR1 is SQVTM and CDR2 is ANQGSEA. Trimming pared 7 bases from V and 6 bases from J, leaving 24 bases between.

This chain links TRBV4-1 with TRBJ2-1, with D maybe TRBD2 (5 bases). The V and J ends lost 5 bases and 3 bases respectively, with 8 bases between them. Germline values: CDR1 MGHRA, CDR2 YSYEKL. CDR3 size: 13 residues. CDR3 nucleotide sequence: TGCGCCAGCAGCGGACTTTTCTACAATGAGCAGTTCTTC. Translation: CASSGLFYNEQFF.

V is TRBV7-6 and J is TRBJ1-2; D is possibly TRBD1 (5 bases). Trimming left V 1 base short and J 1 base short, with 13 bases between. Germline loops: CDR1 SGHVS, CDR2 FNYEAQ. The CDR3 loop spans 16 amino acids. DNA of the CDR3: TGTGCCAGCAGCTTAGAACGGGGGAGGGTTAACTATGGCTACACCTTC. This sequence encodes CASSLERGRVNYGYTF. Full variable domain (rest looked up from reference TRBV7-6 and TRBJ1-2): GAGVSQSPRYKVTKRGQDVALRCDPISGHVSLYWYRQALGQGPEFLTYFNYEAQQDKSGLPNDRFSAERPEGSISTLTIQRTEQRDSAMYRCASSLERGRVNYGYTFGSGTRLTVV.

This chain links TRBV5-5 with TRBJ2-3; 10 bases align to TRBD2. CDR3 length equals 16 residues. The V segment lost 4 bases and the J segment 8 bases; nucleotides outside the gene matches: 13. Per germline, CDR1 SGHKS and CDR2 YYEKEE (reference sequence). CDR3 bases: TGTGCCAGCAGCCGACCTCTAGCGGGAGAAGAGGGTACGCAGTATTTT. Its protein product is CASSRPLAGEEGTQYF.